Listed below are T cell receptor beta chains from one sample, sequenced in a study of cytomegalovirus exposure and HLA in healthy donors. Data came from immunoSEQ multiplex PCR; TCRdb stores just in-frame clones and leaves some out. Among about 120,000 clones listed, 8.5% to 10% were seen once. Specimen: PBMCs. Receptors were obtained from a man younger than 45 in good health and CMV-seronegative. CDR3s include the opening cysteine and the closing phenylalanine or tryptophan. The D gene is left open where the match is weak. The size field is filled for only some rows; it gives once, few, many or a size class.

CDR3,DNA,size,V,D,J,length
CASSPPMGSGTSGWSSYNEQFF,TGTGCCAGCTCACCACCCATGGGGTCCGGGACTAGCGGATGGAGCTCCTACAATGAGCAGTTCTTC,NA,TRBV18,TRBD2,TRBJ2-1,22
CASNPRRGRRMNTEAFF,TGTGCCAGTAACCCTCGAAGGGGGAGACGCATGAACACTGAAGCTTTCTTT,NA,TRBV19,NA,TRBJ1-1,17
CASRPGQGNEQFF,TGTGCCAGCAGGCCCGGACAGGGAAATGAGCAGTTCTTC,NA,TRBV6-1,TRBD1,TRBJ2-1,13
CASSAGGLSDTQYF,TGTGCCAGCAGTGCGGGGGGTTTATCAGATACGCAGTATTTT,NA,TRBV2,TRBD2,TRBJ2-3,14
CASSSTVYTEAFF,TGTGCCAGCAGCTCCACGGTCTACACTGAAGCTTTCTTT,NA,TRBV5-4,NA,TRBJ1-1,13
CASSREREGINEQFF,TGCGCCAGCAGCCGTGAGCGGGAGGGGATCAATGAGCAGTTCTTC,NA,TRBV5-1,TRBD2,TRBJ2-1,15
CASSSGQGNTIYF,TGTGCCAGCAGCTCGGGACAGGGCAACACCATATATTTT,NA,TRBV7-9,TRBD1,TRBJ1-3,13
CASSASLLSYNSPLHF,TGTGCCAGTAGTGCAAGCCTACTCTCCTATAATTCACCCCTCCACTTT,few,TRBV19,NA,TRBJ1-6,16
CACPETGEKSTGELFF,TGTGCCTGCCCGGAAACAGGGGAGAAGAGCACCGGGGAGCTGTTTTTT,few,TRBV30,TRBD1,TRBJ2-2,16
CASSLLGQGTYNEQFF,TGTGCCAGCAGTTTGTTGGGACAGGGAACCTACAATGAGCAGTTCTTC,NA,TRBV27,TRBD1,TRBJ2-1,16
CASSLSGVVIAGGDTQYF,TGTGCCAGCAGTTTATCGGGTGTTGTAATAGCGGGAGGAGATACGCAGTATTTT,few,TRBV27,TRBD2,TRBJ2-3,18
CASRGASGRVETQYF,TGTGCCTCCCGCGGGGCTAGCGGGAGGGTTGAGACCCAGTACTTC,NA,TRBV10-3,TRBD2,TRBJ2-5,15
CASSNYVGQGGGGYTF,TGTGCCAGCAGCAATTATGTTGGACAGGGGGGAGGTGGCTACACCTTC,NA,TRBV28,TRBD1,TRBJ1-2,16
CASSETGEGTGELFF,TGTGCCAGCAGTGAGACGGGCGAGGGAACCGGGGAGCTGTTTTTT,NA,TRBV6-4,NA,TRBJ2-2,15
CAGGTSVTGELFF,TGTGCCGGCGGGACTAGCGTCACCGGGGAGCTGTTTTTT,NA,TRBV6-5,TRBD2,TRBJ2-2,13
CASSQNTGRNTEAFF,TGTGCCAGCTCACAAAATACAGGGCGGAACACTGAAGCTTTCTTT,NA,TRBV18,NA,TRBJ1-1,15
CASSRTSGGGETQYF,TGTGCCAGCTCACGGACTAGCGGGGGAGGAGAGACCCAGTACTTC,few,TRBV18,TRBD2,TRBJ2-5,15
CASGTRQGALQETQYF,TGTGCTAGTGGTACCCGACAGGGGGCCCTCCAAGAGACCCAGTACTTC,few,TRBV12-5,TRBD1,TRBJ2-5,16
CASGRTGTHEQYF,TGTGCCAGCGGGCGGACAGGGACGCACGAGCAGTACTTC,NA,TRBV2,TRBD1,TRBJ2-7,13
CASILNDRPLYGYTF,TGTGCCAGCATCCTAAATGACAGGCCCCTCTATGGCTACACCTTC,NA,TRBV7-9,NA,TRBJ1-2,15
CASSLDGLEQFF,TGCGCCAGCAGCTTGGATGGGCTCGAGCAGTTCTTC,few,TRBV5-1,NA,TRBJ2-1,12
CASSETSGAPGYEQYF,TGCGCCAGCAGTGAGACTAGCGGAGCGCCTGGCTACGAGCAGTACTTC,NA,TRBV10-2,TRBD2,TRBJ2-7,16
CASSMSLLREQYF,TGTGCCAGCAGCATGTCCCTTTTGCGGGAGCAGTACTTC,NA,TRBV7-9,NA,TRBJ2-7,13
CASSLSIGKEGYTF,TGCGCCAGCAGCTTAAGCATCGGGAAGGAAGGCTACACCTTC,NA,TRBV5-1,NA,TRBJ1-2,14
CASRGYAEQYF,TGTGCCAGCCGGGGGTACGCGGAGCAGTACTTC,NA,TRBV2,NA,TRBJ2-7,11
CASSYGKEGNQPQHF,TGTGCCAGCAGTTACGGTAAAGAGGGCAATCAGCCCCAGCATTTT,few,TRBV6-6,NA,TRBJ1-5,15